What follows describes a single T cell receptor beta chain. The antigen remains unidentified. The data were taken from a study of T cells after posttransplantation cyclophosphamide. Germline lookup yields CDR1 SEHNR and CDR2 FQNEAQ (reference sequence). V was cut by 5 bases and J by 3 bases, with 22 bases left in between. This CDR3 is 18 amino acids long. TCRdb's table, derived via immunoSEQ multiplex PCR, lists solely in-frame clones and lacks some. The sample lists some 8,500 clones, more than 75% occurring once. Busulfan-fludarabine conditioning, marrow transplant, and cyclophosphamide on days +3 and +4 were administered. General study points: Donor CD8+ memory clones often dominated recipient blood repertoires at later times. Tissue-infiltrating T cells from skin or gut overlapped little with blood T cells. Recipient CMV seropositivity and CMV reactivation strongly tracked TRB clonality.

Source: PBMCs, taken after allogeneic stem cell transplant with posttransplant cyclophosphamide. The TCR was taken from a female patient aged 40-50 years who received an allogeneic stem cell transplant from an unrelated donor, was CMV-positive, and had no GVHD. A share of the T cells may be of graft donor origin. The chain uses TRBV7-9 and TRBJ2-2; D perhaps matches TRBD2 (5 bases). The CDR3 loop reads CASSQLVPGRFYTGELFF. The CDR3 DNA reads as TGTGCCAGCAGCCAGTTGGTCCCGGGGAGATTTTACACCGGGGAGCTGTTTTTT.